One sample yielded the 27 T cell receptor beta chains listed below, sequenced in a study of vaccination effects on CD4 cells after COVID-19. The data were produced by immunoSEQ multiplex PCR, yet TCRdb's version contains in-frame clones alone and is incomplete. The sample has 45,000 to 55,000 clones, about three quarters seen once. These TCRs' antigens remain unknown. Culture lasted 10 days before CD4+ T cell isolation. Participants received two doses of either the BNT162b2 or mRNA-1273 vaccine. The sample here was CD4+ T cells from PBMCs cultured without peptide, taken after COVID-19 vaccination. All receptors derive from a human donor who received a COVID-19 vaccine.

This clone was counted a few times. This chain joins TRBV11-2 and TRBJ2-7; 7 bases agree with TRBD2. CDR1 is SGHAT, CDR2 FQNNGV, per germline. The V segment lost 3 bases and the J segment 3 bases; nucleotides outside the gene matches: 2. This CDR3 has 13 amino acids. CDR3 in amino acids: CASSLSGDYEQYF. In DNA form, the CDR3 reads TGTGCCAGCAGCTTGAGCGGGGACTACGAGCAGTACTTC. Drawing the rest from reference TRBV11-2 and TRBJ2-7, the complete variable domain is EAGVAQSPRYKIIEKRQSVAFWCNPISGHATLYWYQQILGQGPKLLIQFQNNGVVDDSQLPKDRFSAERLKGVDSTLKIQPAKLEDSAVYLCASSLSGDYEQYFGPGTRLTVT.

The chain recombines TRBV6-5 with TRBJ1-3; D unresolved. Germline CDR1 is MNHEY and CDR2 is SVGAGI. Trimming removed 4 bases at V and 0 bases at J, with 13 bases between. The CDR3 spans 16 residues. The CDR3 loop is CASSFAGSSSGNTIYF. The CDR3, as DNA: TGTGCCAGCAGTTTTGCAGGCTCTTCCTCTGGAAACACCATATATTTT.

The V and J genes are TRBV6-5 and TRBJ2-1; D is perhaps TRBD2 (7 bases). Germline V gene sequence: CDR1 MNHEY, CDR2 SVGAGI. The V and J ends lost 6 bases and 0 bases respectively, with 12 bases between them. This CDR3 has 15 residues. CDR3 amino acids: CASRPGGLSYNEQFF. The CDR3 DNA follows: TGTGCCAGCAGACCCGGGGGGCTCTCCTACAATGAGCAGTTCTTC.

The V gene is TRBV6-5, the J gene TRBJ2-2; 7 positions agree with TRBD1. Trimming cost V 6 bases and J 6 bases; bases outside gene matches: 1. The length of the CDR3 is 12 residues. Germline V gene data show CDR1 as MNHEY and CDR2 as SVGAGI. CDR3 region: CASSDRAGELFF. CDR3 in DNA: TGTGCCAGCAGCGACAGGGCCGGGGAGCTGTTTTTT.

This chain joins TRBV5-1 and TRBJ2-1, with D possibly being TRBD1 (5 bases). V lost 2 bases to trimming and J lost 0 bases, with 15 bases between them. Germline V gives CDR1 SGHRS, CDR2 YFSETQ. This CDR3 is 17 amino acids long. CDR3 protein: CASSLTTGPSSYNEQFF. The CDR3 nucleotides read TGCGCCAGCAGCTTAACCACAGGACCGAGCTCCTACAATGAGCAGTTCTTC.

The chain joins TRBV6-1 to TRBJ1-2, with D tentatively TRBD1 (5 bases). V was pared by 1 base and J by 7 bases, with 10 bases between. The germline CDR1 and CDR2 sequences are MNHNS and SASEGT. The CDR3 extends over 13 amino acids. The CDR3 nucleotides are TGTGCCAGCAGTGAAGAGGGAGGGGTTGGCTACACCTTC. Encoded protein: CASSEEGGVGYTF.

The chain employs TRBV6-5 and TRBJ2-2; no clear D. Germline CDR1 reads MNHEY; CDR2 reads SVGAGI. The CDR3 has 15 residues. V lost 5 bases and J 4 bases, leaving 14 bases between the germline ends. The CDR3 DNA reads as TGTGCCAGCAGTCGTACATTCACGGCCACCGGGGAGCTGTTTTTT. Translated: CASSRTFTATGELFF.

V usage is TRBV3-1 (or the pseudogene TRBV3-2) and J usage is TRBJ1-5, with unresolved D. V was cut by 1 base and J by 1 base, with 8 bases left in between. Germline CDR1 LGHDT, CDR2 YNNKEL (reference sequence). The CDR3 has 15 amino acids. This CDR3 is CASSQVQGSNQPQHF. The CDR3 coding sequence is TGTGCCAGCAGCCAAGTTCAAGGGAGCAATCAGCCCCAGCATTTT.

V and J are TRBV18 and TRBJ2-3; possible D gene TRBD2, 8 bases. Germline V lookup: CDR1 KGHSH, CDR2 LQKENI. The CDR3 is 16 amino acids. V shed 0 bases and J shed 5 bases, with 15 bases lying between them. For the CDR3, the DNA is TGTGCCAGCTCACCACCTCGGGAGGGGGCCAAAGATACGCAGTATTTT. It specifies CASSPPREGAKDTQYF.

The chain uses TRBV6-1 and TRBJ1-5; possibly TRBD1 for D (5 bases). Trimming took off 0 bases at V and 6 bases at J, with 9 bases between the two ends. The germline V gene encodes CDR1 MNHNS and CDR2 SASEGT. This CDR3 spans 14 amino acids. CDR3 residues: CASSEAGGGQPQHF. The CDR3 DNA sequence: TGTGCCAGCAGTGAAGCTGGGGGGGGTCAGCCCCAGCATTTT.

This clone was seen a single time. The rearrangement uses TRBV5-1 and TRBJ2-3; 8 bases fit TRBD2. Germline values: CDR1 SGHRS, CDR2 YFSETQ. V shed 4 bases and J 3 bases; nucleotides not matched to a gene: 7. The CDR3 is made up of 15 amino acids. The CDR3 protein is CASSNRGGLTDTQYF. CDR3 coding DNA: TGCGCCAGCAGCAATCGGGGGGGCCTTACAGATACGCAGTATTTT.

This clone was observed once. CDR3 sequence reads: CASSEWGHSKTNQPQHF. The CDR3 DNA is TGTGCCAGCAGTGAATGGGGACACTCAAAAACAAATCAGCCCCAGCATTTT. The rearrangement links TRBV6-1 to TRBJ1-5; D is perhaps TRBD1 (6 bases). Germline V gene data show CDR1 as MNHNS and CDR2 as SASEGT. V was pared by 2 bases and J by 4 bases, with 18 bases between. This CDR3 comprises 17 residues.

The rearrangement joins TRBV6-2 or TRBV6-3 to TRBJ2-5; the D call may be TRBD1 or TRBD2 (6 bases each). V dropped 1 base and J dropped 4 bases, with 13 bases sitting between them. The germline CDR1 and CDR2 sequences are MNHEY and SVGEGT. The CDR3 runs to 15 residues. CDR3 coding DNA: TGTGCCAGCAGTTACTTGTCCGGGGGCACAGAGACCCAGTACTTC. This codes for CASSYLSGGTETQYF.

This clone was recorded a few times. The chain has TRBV2 and TRBJ2-7; no clear D. CDR3 length: 18 residues. From germline, CDR1 is SNHLY and CDR2 FYNNEI. The germline V and J ends were trimmed by 3 bases and 0 bases, with 21 bases remaining between them. CDR3 sequence: CASSDGPILKGSSYEQYF. The CDR3 bases are TGTGCCAGCAGTGATGGGCCCATCCTCAAAGGAAGCTCCTACGAGCAGTACTTC. The whole variable domain, remainder taken from reference TRBV2 and TRBJ2-7, is EPEVTQTPSHQVTQMGQEVILRCVPISNHLYFYWYRQILGQKVEFLVSFYNNEISEKSEIFDDQFSVERPDGSNFTLKIRSTKLEDSAMYFCASSDGPILKGSSYEQYFGPGTRLTVT.

The chain combines TRBV5-4 with TRBJ2-7; TRBD1 matches 7 bases. J was trimmed by 4 bases and V by 4 bases; bases with no gene match: 5. The germline gives CDR1 SGHNT, CDR2 YYREEE (reference sequence). CDR3 size: 13 residues. Written as DNA, the CDR3 is TGTGCCAGCAGCAGGGACAGCCAGTACGAGCAGTACTTC. It specifies CASSRDSQYEQYF.

The V gene is TRBV7-2, the J gene TRBJ1-1, with TRBD1 as a possible D gene (5 bases). V lost 6 bases, J lost 5 bases, and 10 bases lay in between. Germline V gene data show CDR1 as SGHTA and CDR2 as FQGNSA. The CDR3 extends over 12 amino acids. CDR3 loop: CASRGPGTEAFF. The CDR3 DNA reads as TGTGCCAGCAGAGGACCAGGGACTGAAGCTTTCTTT.

The chain uses TRBV3-1 (or the pseudogene TRBV3-2) and TRBJ2-2; the D gene could be TRBD1 or TRBD2 (5 bases each). The CDR3 is 14 amino acids. The germline CDR1 and CDR2 sequences are LGHDT and YNNKEL (reference sequence). V dropped 4 bases and J dropped 4 bases, with 10 bases sitting between them. CDR3 nucleotides: TGTGCCAGCAGCCCCTTTGGGGGCACCGGGGAGCTGTTTTTT. It encodes CASSPFGGTGELFF.

This clone was seen only a few times. This chain uses TRBV10-1 with TRBJ2-7; 7 bases align to TRBD2. The V gene's germline CDR1 is WNHNN and CDR2 SYGVQD (reference sequence). V shed 8 bases and J 11 bases; nucleotides not matched to a gene: 9. There are 11 residues in the CDR3. Written as DNA, the CDR3 is TGCGCCAGCGGAAGCGCGGGAGACAAGTACTTC. Its protein product is CASGSAGDKYF.

This chain uses TRBV11-2 with TRBJ2-2; tentatively, D is TRBD1 or TRBD2 (5 bases each). Trimming left V 0 bases short and J 0 bases short, with 11 bases between. The CDR3 runs to 17 residues. The germline V gene has CDR1 SGHAT and CDR2 FQNNGV. The chain's CDR3 is CASSLDRGGANTGELFF. CDR3 bases: TGTGCCAGCAGCTTAGATCGGGGCGGCGCGAACACCGGGGAGCTGTTTTTT.

The rearrangement links TRBV20-1 to TRBJ2-1, with D unclear. Trimming shortened V by 5 bases and J by 10 bases, and 9 bases separated the two germline ends. From germline, CDR1 is DFQATT and CDR2 SNEGSKA (reference sequence). CDR3 size: 10 residues. CDR3 in DNA: TGCAGTGCTGGGCGTTTGGAGCAGTTCTTC. Translating gives CSAGRLEQFF.

The chain links TRBV7-9 to TRBJ1-2, with D uncertain. The CDR3 is made up of 14 amino acids. Germline CDR1 is SEHNR and CDR2 is FQNEAQ (reference sequence). The V end was cut by 5 bases, the J end by 4 bases, with 14 bases between. The chain's CDR3 is CASSPDEVSYGYTF. In DNA form, the CDR3 reads TGTGCCAGCAGCCCGGACGAAGTAAGCTATGGCTACACCTTC.

This clone showed up just a few times. The chain carries TRBV20-1 and TRBJ1-2; perhaps TRBD1 as D (6 bases). Trimming stripped 5 bases from V and 5 bases from J, with 9 bases between. The germline gives CDR1 DFQATT, CDR2 SNEGSKA (reference sequence). CDR3 length: 11 residues. CDR3 coding DNA: TGCAGTGCTCGGACAGATTATGGCTACACCTTC. Its translation is CSARTDYGYTF.

CDR3 nucleotide sequence: TGTGCCAGCTCACCGGCAGTAAATCAGCCCCAGCATTTT. Its protein product is CASSPAVNQPQHF. This chain connects TRBV18 to TRBJ1-5; D is unclear. V was cut by 3 bases and J by 4 bases, with 7 bases left in between. This CDR3 region has 13 residues. Per germline, CDR1 KGHSH and CDR2 LQKENI.

The gene calls are TRBV4-1 and TRBJ1-1, with 7 nucleotides matching TRBD1. The CDR3 has 21 residues. Trimming took 0 bases from V and 7 from J; bases not matched to a gene: 26. Germline V gene lookup returns CDR1 MGHRA and CDR2 YSYEKL. Written as DNA, the CDR3 is TGCGCCAGCAGCCAAGATTTCATCGGCACAAGACCCGGGACAGCCAAAGGTGAAGCTTTCTTT. Amino acid sequence: CASSQDFIGTRPGTAKGEAFF.

This clone was seen a few times. V gene TRBV11-2 combines with J gene TRBJ2-7; 7 bases agree with TRBD1. The CDR3 length is 12 residues. V gave up 5 bases and J gave up 3 bases; unmatched junction bases: 1. CDR1 and CDR2 (germline): SGHAT, FQNNGV. This CDR3 reads CASSGQDYEQYF. CDR3 DNA sequence: TGTGCCAGCAGCGGACAGGACTACGAGCAGTACTTC.

This chain connects TRBV5-1 to TRBJ2-5; the D is unclear. Trimming stripped 5 bases from V and 4 bases from J, with 9 bases between. In germline, CDR1 is SGHRS, CDR2 YFSETQ. There are 12 residues in the CDR3. The CDR3 nucleotides are TGCGCCAGCAGGACATTGGGAGAGACCCAGTACTTC. It codes for CASRTLGETQYF.

This clone was detected only a few times. The chain couples TRBV20-1 to TRBJ1-6, with 7 nucleotides matching TRBD1. With V trimmed by 3 bases and J by 8 bases, 13 bases remained unmatched. CDR3 length equals 16 residues. Germline values: CDR1 DFQATT, CDR2 SNEGSKA (reference sequence). Here the CDR3 DNA reads TGCAGTGCTAGTCCGTCCGGCAGGGGGGAATATTCACCCCTCCACTTT. It is translated as CSASPSGRGEYSPLHF.